The 29 T cell receptor beta chains given below trace back to one sample, sequenced in a study of T cell repertoires in cytomegalovirus infection. The antigens for these receptors are not known. TCRdb passed the reads through MiXCR, listing each CDR3 protein once. The sample yields 150,000 or so distinct CDR3 sequences, about 20% seen once. Source: CD8+ T cells from cultured PBMCs, taken from culture after CMV antigen stimulation. The receptors come from a human donor in good health (CMV status not recorded). Some clones in this sample may be carry-over from other donors' samples.

V gene TRBV4-1 combines with J gene TRBJ2-2; D remains unclear. The V gene lost 1 base and the J gene lost 1 base, with 4 bases spanning the gap. Per the germline V gene, CDR1 is MGHRA and CDR2 is YSYEKL. The CDR3 runs 14 residues. CDR3 nucleotides: TGCGCCAGCAGCCAAGGACAGAACACCGGGGAGCTGTTTTTT. Its protein is CASSQGQNTGELFF.

This clonotype has only a few counts. CDR3 nucleotides: TGTGCCAGCAGCGTAGTCCCTAGCGGGGGGACAGATACGCAGTATTTT. This encodes CASSVVPSGGTDTQYF. This chain uses TRBV9 with TRBJ2-3; 11 bases match TRBD2. The CDR3 is 16 amino acids. V shed 0 bases and J 3 bases; nucleotides not matched to a gene: 3. From germline, CDR1 is SGDLS and CDR2 YYNGEE.

This chain connects TRBV5-1 to TRBJ1-1; 7 bases line up with TRBD1. Trimming cost V 4 bases and J 3 bases; bases outside gene matches: 18. The germline V gene has CDR1 SGHRS and CDR2 YFSETQ. This CDR3 spans 18 amino acids. The CDR3 region is CASSPSDSPYRGDTEAFF. DNA for the CDR3: TGCGCCAGCAGCCCCTCTGATTCTCCTTACAGGGGAGACACTGAAGCTTTCTTT.

A remark on this clonotype: The conserved phenylalanine or tryptophan normally closing the CDR3 is absent here, so this likely arose from a read error. The chain carries TRBV6-6 and TRBJ2-1; 7 bases align to TRBD1. Looked up from germline, CDR1 is MNHNY and CDR2 is SVGAGI (reference sequence). CDR3 size: 15 residues. Trimming removed 2 bases from V and 3 bases from J; junction bases left unmatched: 4. CDR3: CASSYPGTVYNEQFS. For the CDR3, the DNA is TGTGCCAGCAGTTACCCCGGGACAGTCTACAATGAGCAGTTCTCC.

The CDR3 DNA sequence: TGTGCCAGCAGCTTAGAAGTCACCTATGTGCCCTACGAGCAGTACTTC. Protein product: CASSLEVTYVPYEQYF. V gene TRBV7-8 combines with J gene TRBJ2-7; D call uncertain. CDR3 length equals 16 residues. Trimming pared 1 base from V and 2 bases from J, leaving 15 bases between. From germline, CDR1 is SGHVS and CDR2 FQNEAQ.

V usage is TRBV7-2 and J usage is TRBJ1-2; D unresolved. The germline V gene encodes CDR1 SGHTA and CDR2 FQGNSA. V was shortened by 2 bases and J by 2 bases, with 6 bases between the two germline ends. The CDR3 sequence is 13 residues long. CDR3: CASSLMGNYGYTF. The CDR3 nucleotides read TGTGCCAGCAGCTTAATGGGAAACTATGGCTACACCTTC.

This sequence joins TRBV11-2 and TRBJ2-5, with unresolved D. In germline, CDR1 is SGHAT, CDR2 FQNNGV. CDR3 size: 15 residues. V was trimmed by 3 bases and J by 1 base, leaving 12 bases between them. The CDR3 DNA sequence: TGTGCCAGCAGCTTGGACCCCGCATTCCAAGAGACCCAGTACTTC. Translation gives CASSLDPAFQETQYF.

The CDR3 is CASSLQGTYEQYF. The CDR3 DNA reads TGTGCCAGCAGCTTGCAGGGGACTTACGAGCAGTACTTC. This chain connects TRBV7-9 to TRBJ2-7; possibly TRBD1 or TRBD2 for D (6 bases each). Germline V lookup: CDR1 SEHNR, CDR2 FQNEAQ (reference sequence). Deletions cut 3 bases from V and 4 bases from J, with 10 bases between. The CDR3 is 13 amino acids.

This clonotype came up a few times. This chain links TRBV12-3 or TRBV12-4 with TRBJ2-2, with 11 bases matching TRBD2. V lost 7 bases and J lost 9; bases outside the gene matches: 7. This CDR3 has 14 residues. CDR3: CASTLSGGARELFF. CDR3 sequence (DNA): TGTGCCAGCACCCTTAGCGGGGGGGCAAGGGAGCTGTTTTTT.

This clonotype was seen only a few times. The CDR3 DNA is TGTGCCAGCAGTCCCCGGACAGGTGGAGCAAACACCATATATTTT. It yields the protein CASSPRTGGANTIYF. The chain couples TRBV12-3 or TRBV12-4 to TRBJ1-3; 7 bases are a match to TRBD1. The CDR3 spans 15 residues. With V trimmed by 5 bases and J by 6 bases, 10 bases remained unmatched.

This chain links TRBV11-2 with TRBJ1-1; no firm D call. V lost 5 bases and J 10 bases, leaving 14 bases between the germline ends. The germline gives CDR1 SGHAT, CDR2 FQNNGV. The CDR3 runs 12 residues. CDR3 coding DNA: TGTGCCAGCAGCAAAGACCCCTTTGGAGCTTTCTTT. It codes for CASSKDPFGAFF.

There are a few counts of this clonotype. The rearrangement links TRBV7-2 to TRBJ1-2; the match to TRBD1 covers 7 bases. CDR1 and CDR2 (germline): SGHTA, FQGNSA. This CDR3 is 15 amino acids long. V gave up 0 bases and J gave up 6 bases; unmatched junction bases: 7. The CDR3 reads CASSLAETGPHGYTF. The CDR3 bases are TGTGCCAGCAGCTTAGCGGAGACAGGGCCTCATGGCTACACCTTC.

The sample holds one count of this clonotype. This chain joins TRBV25-1 and TRBJ2-2, with 9 bases aligning to TRBD1. V was clipped by 2 bases and J by 6 bases; unmatched bases: 4. Germline lookup yields CDR1 MGHDK and CDR2 SYGVNS. This CDR3 is 15 amino acids long. In nucleotides, the CDR3 is TGTGCCAGCAGTGAACGACAGGGGGTCTCCGGGGAGCTGTTTTTT. Protein: CASSERQGVSGELFF.

The chain links TRBV27 to TRBJ1-5; D unresolved. CDR1 is MNHEY and CDR2 is SMNVEV in the germline V gene (reference sequence). V lost 1 base to trimming and J lost 0 bases, with 7 bases between them. This CDR3 has 15 amino acids. The CDR3 region is CASSLFAYSNQPQHF. The CDR3 coding sequence is TGTGCCAGCAGTTTATTTGCGTATAGCAATCAGCCCCAGCATTTT.

This clonotype was recorded a few times. CDR3 amino acids: CASSRTDLSYEQYF. CDR3 in DNA: TGTGCCAGCAGTCGGACAGATCTTTCCTACGAGCAGTACTTC. J is TRBJ2-7 and V is TRBV7-2; maybe TRBD1 (6 bases). The CDR3 totals 14 residues. Per germline, CDR1 SGHTA and CDR2 FQGNSA. V gave up 6 bases and J gave up 1 base, with 13 bases separating them.

The rearrangement links TRBV12-3 or TRBV12-4 to TRBJ2-1; 8 nucleotides line up with TRBD1. The CDR3 covers 12 residues. Trimming removed 5 bases from V and 16 bases from J; junction bases left unmatched: 10. CDR3 nucleotides: TGTGCCAGCAGTAAAAGGGACAGGTCTTTCTTCTTC. Protein product: CASSKRDRSFFF.

This clonotype was recorded a few times. This chain joins TRBV27 and TRBJ1-5, with 8 bases fitting TRBD1. Germline loops: CDR1 MNHEY, CDR2 SMNVEV (reference sequence). There are 15 residues in the CDR3. After removal of 6 bases from V and 3 bases from J, the junction contained 7 bases not matched to a gene. CDR3 DNA: TGTGCCAGCAGCCTGACAGGGGCCTTCAATCAGCCCCAGCATTTT. As protein: CASSLTGAFNQPQHF.

The chain links TRBV19 to TRBJ1-5; no definite D call. V was clipped by 3 bases and J by 0 bases, with 12 bases between them. Germline V gene data show CDR1 as LNHDA and CDR2 as SQIVND (reference sequence). The CDR3 has 16 residues. The CDR3 loop is CASSITADYSNQPQHF. CDR3 bases: TGTGCCAGTAGTATCACGGCAGATTATAGCAATCAGCCCCAGCATTTT.

This clonotype was seen a handful of times. This chain links TRBV10-2 with TRBJ2-7, with no clear D. Germline V gene lookup returns CDR1 WSHSY and CDR2 SAAADI. There are 12 residues in the CDR3. V lost 5 bases and J lost 5, with 10 bases in between. CDR3 amino acids: CASSHAVDEQYF. The CDR3 region has the DNA TGCGCCAGCAGTCACGCGGTGGACGAGCAGTACTTC.

J is TRBJ1-5 and V is TRBV15; maybe TRBD1 (5 bases). This CDR3 is built from 15 residues. Germline loops: CDR1 LNHNV, CDR2 YYDKDF (reference sequence). V was trimmed by 0 bases and J by 4 bases, leaving 10 bases between them. The CDR3 region is CATSRDGAYNQPQHF. CDR3 DNA: TGTGCCACCAGCAGAGATGGGGCTTATAATCAGCCCCAGCATTTT.

The chain couples TRBV4-1 to TRBJ1-2; 12 bases match TRBD1. The germline V gene encodes CDR1 MGHRA and CDR2 YSYEKL. Trimming removed 5 bases from V and 1 base from J; junction bases left unmatched: 5. The CDR3 length is 16 residues. In DNA, the CDR3 is TGCGCCAGCAGCACGGGACAGGGGGCGGATAACTATGGCTACACCTTC. This translates into CASSTGQGADNYGYTF.

The sample holds a few counts of this clonotype. The rearrangement links TRBV7-8 to TRBJ2-3; weak D call: TRBD1 (6 bases). The CDR3 is 18 residues long. Trimming shortened V by 2 bases and J by 9 bases, and 27 bases separated the two germline ends. Germline V gives CDR1 SGHVS, CDR2 FQNEAQ. The CDR3 reads CASSLRAAGERSTGTQYF. As DNA, the CDR3 is TGTGCCAGCAGCTTAAGGGCGGCAGGGGAAAGGTCCACGGGCACGCAGTATTTT.

This clonotype appeared a few times. V gene TRBV7-2 combines with J gene TRBJ2-3; no clear D. Germline CDR1 reads SGHTA; CDR2 reads FQGNSA. CDR3 length: 14 amino acids. V lost 5 bases and J 2 bases, leaving 11 bases between the germline ends. CDR3 residues: CASSPALDTDTQYF. The DNA for the CDR3 is TGTGCCAGCAGCCCGGCCCTGGACACAGATACGCAGTATTTT.

The sample holds a few counts of this clonotype. This rearrangement joins TRBV12-3 or TRBV12-4 to TRBJ1-1, with D possibly TRBD1 on 6 matching bases. Trimming cost V 6 bases and J 5 bases, with 16 bases left between them. CDR3 length equals 14 residues. Written as DNA, the CDR3 is TGTGCCAGCAGCCACGTCCAGGGGCATACTGAAGCTTTCTTT. This encodes CASSHVQGHTEAFF.

The gene calls are TRBV6-6 and TRBJ1-5, with TRBD1 matching over 8 bases. Trimming cost V 4 bases and J 3 bases; bases outside gene matches: 8. CDR1 and CDR2 from the germline V gene are MNHNY and SVGAGI (reference sequence). The CDR3 covers 16 residues. DNA for the CDR3: TGTGCCAGCAGTTTTCCCGGGACAGGTTACAATCAGCCCCAGCATTTT. This gives the protein CASSFPGTGYNQPQHF.

This clonotype has only a few counts. The V gene is TRBV2, the J gene TRBJ2-6; D is ambiguous. Germline V lookup: CDR1 SNHLY, CDR2 FYNNEI. V was pared by 6 bases and J by 1 base, with 10 bases between. This CDR3 comprises 15 residues. Here the CDR3 reads CASRTARSGANVLTF. The CDR3 DNA sequence: TGTGCCAGCAGAACAGCACGGTCTGGGGCCAACGTCCTGACTTTC.

This clonotype was seen a handful of times. The chain is built from TRBV7-2 and TRBJ2-7; D is uncertain. CDR3 length: 14 residues. Germline V gene data show CDR1 as SGHTA and CDR2 as FQGNSA. V was clipped by 1 base and J by 0 bases, with 7 bases between them. DNA for the CDR3: TGTGCCAGCAGCTTAGAGGGTCTCTCCTACGAGCAGTACTTC. It translates to CASSLEGLSYEQYF.

This clonotype has a handful of counts. The chain has TRBV5-1 and TRBJ2-7, with unresolved D. CDR3 size: 13 residues. Germline V gene sequence: CDR1 SGHRS, CDR2 YFSETQ. V lost 1 base and J 7 bases, leaving 12 bases between the germline ends. The CDR3 DNA follows: TGCGCCAGCAGCTTGCGACTTGGTGAAGAGCAGTACTTC. Encoded protein: CASSLRLGEEQYF.

The rearrangement joins TRBV6-1 to TRBJ2-5; 8 positions match TRBD1. V was clipped by 4 bases and J by 4 bases; unmatched bases: 5. The CDR3 is made up of 14 amino acids. Germline V lookup: CDR1 MNHNS, CDR2 SASEGT. Here the CDR3 reads CASSGTGFGETQYF. CDR3 bases: TGTGCCAGCAGTGGGACAGGGTTTGGAGAGACCCAGTACTTC.